The T cell receptor (beta chain) under discussion was sequenced for a study of blood T cell repertoires in COVID-19. As for the study in general: Sources were T cells, B-cell-depleted T cells, or PBMCs; the material itself was cDNA or gDNA.

Trimming took 4 bases from V and 2 from J, leaving 15 bases between them. The CDR3 is 16 amino acids. Germline loops: CDR1 MNHNS, CDR2 SASEGT. Participants reported their clinical history, and cohort assignment relied on those reports. This table comes from immunoSEQ multiplex PCR, and its TCRdb copy is limited to in-frame clones, with some not included. This table holds 310,000 or so clones, 87% found once. The sample consisted of PBMCs or T cells enriched from blood (not recorded which). The sequence was obtained from a woman aged 40 to 50 who had recovered from COVID-19. The chain links TRBV6-1 to TRBJ2-1; possible D gene TRBD1, 6 bases. CDR3 loop: CASSGPTGPPYNEQFF. The CDR3 bases are TGTGCCAGCAGTGGACCGACAGGTCCTCCCTACAATGAGCAGTTCTTC.